The rows below give T cell receptor beta chains drawn from one sample of a study of graft-versus-host responses after intestinal transplantation. No antigen is known for these receptors. The repertoire was sequenced with immunoSEQ multiplex PCR; TCRdb's copy has only in-frame clones and lacks some. The sample yields tens of thousands of clones, approximately 94% seen once. Sample: unstimulated CD8+ T cells sorted from spleen or lymph node cells, taken before intestinal transplant. Receptors were obtained from a human donor who received an intestinal transplant. Both conserved end residues are part of each CDR3. D genes are given only for firm matches. Clone size, where shown, is once, few, many, or a class for clones that have expanded.

TRBV27	18	.	TRBD1	TRBJ2-6	CASRLTGVLYAGANVLTF	TGTGCCAGCAGGTTGACAGGGGTATTGTACGCTGGGGCCAACGTCCTGACTTTC
TRBV27	14	.	TRBD1	TRBJ1-2	CASSFRGPGRSYTF	TGTGCCAGCAGTTTCAGGGGGCCTGGGAGGAGCTACACCTTC
TRBV27	15	.	.	TRBJ1-6	CASSFEGGSNSPLHF	TGTGCCAGCAGTTTTGAGGGGGGGAGCAATTCACCCCTCCACTTT
TRBV4-1	15	.	TRBD2	TRBJ2-3	CASRYHSGATDTQYF	TGCGCCAGCAGGTACCATAGCGGGGCCACAGATACGCAGTATTTT
TRBV7-9	16	few	TRBD1	TRBJ1-3	CASSFWTGGPGNTIYF	TGTGCCAGCAGCTTCTGGACAGGGGGACCTGGAAACACCATATATTTT
TRBV27	12	.	.	TRBJ1-2	CASSTQGHGYTF	TGTGCCAGCAGTACCCAGGGGCATGGCTACACCTTC
TRBV7-9	16	.	.	TRBJ2-7	CASSSGLGAKMYEQYF	TGTGCCAGCAGCTCTGGGCTGGGGGCAAAAATGTACGAGCAGTACTTC
TRBV4-3	16	.	TRBD1	TRBJ1-2	CASSQDRAGGGYGYTF	TGCGCCAGCAGCCAAGATCGGGCAGGGGGAGGCTATGGCTACACCTTC
TRBV27	13	.	.	TRBJ1-1	CASSLVENTEAFF	TGTGCCAGCAGTTTAGTAGAGAACACTGAAGCTTTCTTT
TRBV18	16	.	TRBD1	TRBJ2-1	CASSPGQGYPYNEQFF	TGTGCCAGCTCACCCGGACAGGGTTATCCTTACAATGAGCAGTTCTTC
TRBV4-3	15	.	.	TRBJ2-7	CASSQDPDSTYEQYF	TGCGCCAGCAGCCAAGATCCAGACAGCACCTACGAGCAGTACTTC
TRBV7-9	14	.	.	TRBJ2-1	CASSSGGLYNEQFF	TGTGCCAGCAGCTCCGGGGGGCTCTACAATGAGCAGTTCTTC
TRBV21-1	16	.	.	TRBJ2-7	CASCKNPEPFSYEQYF	TGTGCCAGCTGCAAAAACCCGGAGCCATTCTCCTACGAGCAGTACTTC
TRBV21-1	14	once	.	TRBJ1-1	CASSKEDGSSEAFF	TGTGCCAGCAGCAAAGAAGATGGCAGTTCTGAAGCTTTCTTT
TRBV4-3	16	.	.	TRBJ1-3	CASSQPAEGSGNTIYF	TGCGCCAGCAGCCAACCCGCGGAAGGTTCTGGAAACACCATATATTTT
TRBV19	14	once	.	TRBJ2-2	CASREGGSTGELFF	TGTGCCAGTCGTGAGGGTGGGTCAACCGGGGAGCTGTTTTTT
TRBV27	13	.	TRBD1	TRBJ2-7	CASSLRGRNEQYF	TGTGCCAGCAGTCTCAGGGGGCGCAACGAGCAGTACTTC
TRBV30	11	.	.	TRBJ2-5	CAWEYLETQYF	TGTGCCTGGGAGTATCTTGAGACCCAGTACTTC
TRBV4-1	16	.	TRBD1	TRBJ1-2	CASSQVKTGDVYGYTF	TGCGCCAGCAGCCAAGTGAAGACAGGGGATGTCTATGGCTACACCTTC
TRBV25-1	18	.	TRBD1	TRBJ2-7	CASSEFFDPVQGAYEQYF	TGTGCCAGCAGTGAATTTTTTGATCCCGTACAGGGGGCCTACGAGCAGTACTTC
TRBV4-1	13	.	.	TRBJ2-4	CASSQGREDIQYF	TGCGCCAGCAGCCAAGGGAGGGAAGACATTCAGTACTTC
TRBV21-1	17	.	.	TRBJ1-2	CASSKAPGQFRYYGYTF	TGTGCCAGCAGCAAAGCGCCAGGACAGTTCAGGTACTATGGCTACACCTTC
TRBV30	13	.	.	TRBJ2-7	CAWSKQSSYEQYF	TGTGCCTGGAGTAAACAGAGCTCCTACGAGCAGTACTTC
TRBV11-2	12	.	.	TRBJ2-7	CASSPHLDEQYF	TGTGCCAGCAGCCCACACCTAGACGAGCAGTACTTC
TRBV10-1	15	.	TRBD1	TRBJ2-7	CASSEPRTGPYEQYF	TGCGCCAGCAGTGAGCCCCGGACAGGACCCTACGAGCAGTACTTC
TRBV5-4	14	.	.	TRBJ1-1	CASSFGSANTEAFF	TGTGCCAGCAGCTTTGGCAGCGCGAACACTGAAGCTTTCTTT
TRBV4-3	13	once	.	TRBJ2-7	CASSQSGSYEQYF	TGCGCCAGCAGCCAGTCAGGGTCCTACGAGCAGTACTTC
TRBV11-1	14	.	TRBD2	TRBJ2-7	CASSPQAGDYEQYF	TGTGCCAGCAGCCCCCAGGCGGGAGACTACGAGCAGTACTTC
TRBV18	16	.	TRBD2	TRBJ2-7	CASSPRTSGEQGEQYF	TGTGCCAGCTCACCTCGAACTAGCGGGGAACAGGGGGAGCAGTACTTC
TRBV7-9	13	.	.	TRBJ2-1	CASSIPGNNEQFF	TGTGCCAGCAGCATCCCAGGGAATAATGAGCAGTTCTTC
TRBV27	18	.	TRBD1	TRBJ1-2	CASSPKGRRTGMVVGYTF	TGTGCCAGCAGCCCTAAGGGAAGGCGGACAGGGATGGTAGTTGGCTACACCTTC
TRBV19	17	.	.	TRBJ2-3	CASSERGAGDAADTQYF	TGTGCCAGTAGTGAACGGGGGGCAGGCGATGCGGCAGATACGCAGTATTTT
TRBV2	10	.	.	TRBJ1-2	CASRGTGTTF	TGTGCCAGCAGGGGCACAGGAACCACCTTC
TRBV7-6	15	.	.	TRBJ1-4	CASSSAPLADEKLFF	TGTGCCAGCAGCTCAGCGCCTTTGGCGGATGAAAAACTGTTTTTT
TRBV6-6	12	.	TRBD1	TRBJ1-1	CASRQPTGGAFF	TGTGCCAGCAGACAACCTACAGGGGGGGCTTTCTTT
TRBV10-1	17	.	TRBD1	TRBJ1-4	CASSSGTGLTTNEKLFF	TGCGCCAGCAGCTCCGGGACAGGATTAACAACTAATGAAAAACTGTTTTTT
TRBV5-6	15	.	TRBD1	TRBJ1-2	CASSLAGGAGNGYTF	TGTGCCAGCAGCTTGGCAGGGGGCGCCGGGAATGGCTACACCTTC
TRBV4-3	14	once	TRBD1	TRBJ2-7	CASSHYRTGYEQYF	TGCGCCAGCAGCCATTACCGGACAGGGTACGAGCAGTACTTC
TRBV30	13	.	TRBD1	TRBJ1-1	CAWSQGARTEAFF	TGTGCCTGGAGTCAGGGGGCGCGGACTGAAGCTTTCTTT
TRBV5-5	14	.	.	TRBJ1-1	CASSVEGGLTEAFF	TGTGCCAGCAGCGTCGAAGGGGGTTTGACTGAAGCTTTCTTT
TRBV6-5	14	.	TRBD2	TRBJ2-1	CACSSGGAYNEQFF	TGTGCCTGCTCTAGCGGTGGGGCTTACAATGAGCAGTTCTTC
TRBV29-1	11	.	.	TRBJ1-1	CSVEVGVEAFF	TGCAGCGTTGAGGTCGGTGTCGAAGCTTTCTTT
TRBV9	14	.	.	TRBJ1-3	CASSVVKGVPTIYF	TGTGCCAGCAGCGTAGTGAAGGGGGTCCCCACCATATATTTT
TRBV4-3	15	once	TRBD2	TRBJ2-7	CASSQDRGGGYEQYF	TGCGCCAGCAGCCAAGATCGGGGGGGCGGCTACGAGCAGTACTTC
TRBV6-5	14	.	.	TRBJ1-3	CASSYQESGNTIYF	TGTGCCAGCAGTTACCAGGAATCTGGAAACACCATATATTTT
TRBV9	16	once	TRBD2	TRBJ2-1	CASSVLETGGYNEQFF	TGTGCCAGCAGCGTACTAGAGACGGGGGGGTACAATGAGCAGTTCTTC
TRBV7-9	14	.	TRBD1	TRBJ1-5	CASSEQGVNQPQHF	TGTGCCAGCAGCGAACAGGGGGTCAATCAGCCCCAGCATTTT
TRBV2	15	.	TRBD1	TRBJ2-7	CASSDGTGGAYEQYF	TGTGCCAGCAGTGACGGGACAGGGGGCGCATACGAGCAGTACTTC
TRBV19	14	.	TRBD1	TRBJ2-7	CASLGTGAPYEQYF	TGTGCCAGTTTAGGGACAGGTGCTCCCTACGAGCAGTACTTC